This is a list of T cell receptor beta chains from one sample in a study of radiation and T cells in renal cell carcinoma. Libraries were prepared by immunoSEQ multiplex PCR; TCRdb keeps only in-frame clonotypes and omits some of them. The profile covers fewer than 150,000 clones, with 88% appearing a single time and 5% to 6% taken by the ten largest. The sequencing used blood, collected from a patient whose treatment included radiotherapy and nephrectomy. The receptors originated from a woman aged 70-85 years with renal cell carcinoma. The CDR3 runs from the conserved cysteine through the conserved F or W. A D gene is named only where the DNA matches it firmly. Expanded clones are given a class, and other clones once, few, many or no size at all.

NA	TRBV27	NA	TRBJ1-5	TGTGCCAGCAGTTTATTTTGGGGGTCCAATCAGCCCCAGCATTTT	CASSLFWGSNQPQHF
NA	TRBV5-4	NA	TRBJ1-6	TGTGCCAGCAGCTTGGATGTGACATCAAGCTCCTATAATTCACCCCTCCACTTT	CASSLDVTSSSYNSPLHF
NA	TRBV10-2	NA	TRBJ2-5	TGCGCCAGCAGTGTCGGGGGCCGGGAGGAGACCCAGTACTTC	CASSVGGREETQYF
NA	TRBV19	NA	TRBJ2-7	TGTGCCAGTAGTATCGCCGGGGGGCTTTCCTACGAGCAGTACTTC	CASSIAGGLSYEQYF
TRBD1	TRBV30	NA	TRBJ1-5	TGTGCCTGGAGCGGACAGGTCAATCAGCCCCAGCATTTT	CAWSGQVNQPQHF
NA	TRBV20-1	NA	TRBJ2-5	TGCAGTGCTAGAGGCGGAGTGACCCAGTACTTC	CSARGGVTQYF
NA	TRBV6-5	NA	TRBJ2-3	TGTGCCAGCAGGCGGACGTTCAGCACAGATACGCAGTATTTT	CASRRTFSTDTQYF
TRBD2	TRBV5-6	NA	TRBJ2-7	TGTGCCAGCAGCCTAAGCGGGGGCCACTTATTGCTATACGAGCAGTACTTC	CASSLSGGHLLLYEQYF
TRBD1	TRBV6-1	NA	TRBJ1-1	TGTGCCAGCAGGATCACAGGGGGCGGGAACACTGAAGCTTTCTTT	CASRITGGGNTEAFF
NA	TRBV4-3	NA	TRBJ1-2	TGCGCCAGCAGCCAAGATTGGGCCGGTGGCTACACCTTC	CASSQDWAGGYTF
NA	TRBV30	few	TRBJ1-4	TGTGCCTGGAGTGTAGGGGCAACTAATGAAAAACTGTTTTTT	CAWSVGATNEKLFF
NA	TRBV7-8	NA	TRBJ1-2	TGTGCCAGCATCCTCGGGCGGACCGCGCGGGATGGCTACACCTTC	CASILGRTARDGYTF
NA	TRBV29-1	NA	TRBJ2-1	TGCAGCGTCTCCCGGGGTTCGGGCAATGAGCAGTTCTTC	CSVSRGSGNEQFF
TRBD1	TRBV7-2	NA	TRBJ1-5	TGTGCCAGCAGTCTTACAGGGGATCAGCCCCAGCATTTT	CASSLTGDQPQHF
TRBD1	TRBV5-1	NA	TRBJ1-1	TGCGCCAGCAGCCCCGGGACAGGGGAGACTGAAGCTTTCTTT	CASSPGTGETEAFF
NA	TRBV5-1	NA	TRBJ2-3	TGCGCCAGCAGCTTGGATGGGGGGGCATCGGCAGATACGCAGTATTTT	CASSLDGGASADTQYF
NA	TRBV12-5	NA	TRBJ2-3	TGTGCTAGCGGGACTTCTTACACAGATACGCAGTATTTT	CASGTSYTDTQYF